This entry lists 8 T cell receptor beta chains sequenced from one sample in a study of blood T cells in healthy people across ages. Combining a sample-barcoded 5' primer with a J-beta primer mix, a second PCR ran for about 6 to 12 cycles. TCRdb re-called the 5' RACE reads with MiXCR, one entry per CDR3 protein. Of roughly 700,000 distinct CDR3 sequences in the sample, over 45% were seen once. The specimen sequenced was blood. The receptors were sampled from a woman aged 55 to 70 in good health.

V and J are TRBV29-1 and TRBJ1-2; unclear D gene. V dropped 4 bases and J dropped 7 bases, with 19 bases sitting between them. This CDR3 contains 14 residues. CDR1 and CDR2 from the germline V gene are SQVTM and ANQGSEA. The CDR3 here is CSVVLKGFARGYTF. The DNA for the CDR3 is TGCAGCGTTGTTTTAAAGGGATTCGCCCGTGGCTACACCTTC.

The V and J genes are TRBV28 and TRBJ1-6; the D gene is possibly TRBD1 (6 bases). V dropped 6 bases and J dropped 14 bases, with 20 bases sitting between them. Germline CDR1 reads MDHEN; CDR2 reads SYDVKM. This CDR3 region has 14 residues. The CDR3 DNA reads as TGTGCCAGCAGCTACTCGACAGGCCTCCGTACCCTCCACTTT. Protein sequence: CASSYSTGLRTLHF.

The rearrangement joins TRBV25-1 to TRBJ1-5, with a weak D call TRBD1 (6 bases). The CDR3 runs 15 residues. Germline CDR1 reads MGHDK; CDR2 reads SYGVNS. Trimming removed 2 bases from V and 2 bases from J, with 10 bases in between. Here the CDR3 reads CASSEEGGGNQPQHF. CDR3 sequence (DNA): TGTGCCAGCAGTGAAGAAGGGGGAGGCAATCAGCCCCAGCATTTT. The variable domain in full, with the rest retrieved from reference TRBV25-1 and TRBJ1-5, is EADIYQTPRYLVIGTGKKITLECSQTMGHDKMYWYQQDPGMELHLIHYSYGVNSTEKGDLSSESTVSRIRTEHFPLTLESARPSHTSQYLCASSEEGGGNQPQHFGDGTRLSIL.

This chain connects TRBV5-6 to TRBJ2-5; 8 bases map to TRBD2. The DNA end lines up better with TRBJ2-7; the J call may be wrong. The CDR3 covers 16 residues. CDR1 and CDR2 (germline): SGHDT, YYEEEE. The DNA for the CDR3 is TGTGCCAGCAGCTTGGAGTTCGAGCGGGAGACTTACGAGCAGTACTTC. Its translation: CASSLEFERETYEQYF.

The rearrangement joins TRBV20-1 to TRBJ2-1; 11 bases align to TRBD2. From germline, CDR1 is DFQATT and CDR2 SNEGSKA (reference sequence). V shed 4 bases and J 4 bases; nucleotides not matched to a gene: 12. This CDR3 region has 17 residues. The CDR3 sequence is CSATDLRLAGYYNEQFF. CDR3 bases: TGCAGTGCTACAGACCTCCGACTAGCGGGGTATTACAATGAGCAGTTCTTC.

The gene calls are TRBV18 and TRBJ2-1; D is unclear. The DNA matches TRBJ2-7 better at its end, which makes the J call doubtful. The CDR3 consists of 13 residues. Germline CDR1 is KGHSH and CDR2 is LQKENI. The CDR3, as DNA: TGTGCCAGCTCACCGAACCAGGCTGGCGAGCAGTACTTC. Translating it yields CASSPNQAGEQYF.

The rearrangement uses TRBV29-1 and TRBJ2-7, with a possible D match to TRBD1 (5 bases). V was pared by 0 bases and J by 0 bases, with 12 bases between. Germline CDR1 is SQVTM and CDR2 is ANQGSEA. This CDR3 spans 15 amino acids. CDR3 region: CSVEDLKTGSYEQYF. CDR3 DNA: TGCAGCGTTGAAGATCTGAAAACAGGCTCCTACGAGCAGTACTTC.

This clonotype was observed a few times. This chain joins TRBV20-1 and TRBJ2-7; D gene ambiguous. This CDR3 region has 12 residues. Germline V gene sequence: CDR1 DFQATT, CDR2 SNEGSKA (reference sequence). V lost 0 bases and J lost 7, with 10 bases in between. The DNA of the CDR3 is TGCAGTGCTAGAGAGGCCCTCGAAGAGCAGTACTTC. Its protein is CSAREALEEQYF.